This T cell receptor beta chain was sequenced during a study of blood T cells in healthy people across ages. Whole-study results and caveats: Not knowing donor CMV status may have confounded expanded clonotype changes.

The CDR3 contains 14 residues. J lost 4 bases, V lost 5 bases, and 4 bases had no gene match. Alongside a J-beta primer mix, a sample-barcoded 5' primer served in a second PCR lasting about 7 to 11 cycles. TCRdb itself ran the 5' RACE reads through MiXCR, one entry per CDR3 protein. The data contain hundreds of thousands of distinct CDR3 sequences, 58% of them seen just once; the ten biggest clones take up approximately 37%. This clonotype appeared a few times. Its target is unknown. The chain links TRBV12-3 or TRBV12-4 to TRBJ2-3; 9 positions agree with TRBD1. This sequence was found in a man aged 55 to 69 in good health. Sequenced sample: blood. The CDR3 sequence: CASSPDRGSDTQYF. The CDR3 nucleotides are TGTGCCAGCAGTCCGGACAGGGGCTCAGATACGCAGTATTTT.